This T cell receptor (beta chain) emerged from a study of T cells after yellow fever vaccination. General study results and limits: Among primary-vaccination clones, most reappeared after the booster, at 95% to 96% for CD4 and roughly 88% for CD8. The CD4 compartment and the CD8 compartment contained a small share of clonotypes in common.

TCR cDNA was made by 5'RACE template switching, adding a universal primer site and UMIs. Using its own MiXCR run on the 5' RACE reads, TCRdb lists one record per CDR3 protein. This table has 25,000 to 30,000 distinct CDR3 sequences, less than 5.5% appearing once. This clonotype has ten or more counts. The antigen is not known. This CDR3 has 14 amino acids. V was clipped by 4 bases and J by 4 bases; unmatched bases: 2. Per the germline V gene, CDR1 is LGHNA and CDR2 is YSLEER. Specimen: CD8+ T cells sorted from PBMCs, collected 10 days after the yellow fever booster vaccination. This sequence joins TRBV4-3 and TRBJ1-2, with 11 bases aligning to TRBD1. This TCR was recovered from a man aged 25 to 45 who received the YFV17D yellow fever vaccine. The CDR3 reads CASSPGQGAYGYTF. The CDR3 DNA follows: TGCGCCAGCAGCCCTGGACAGGGGGCCTATGGCTACACCTTC.